The 9 T cell receptor beta chains below all came from one sample that was sequenced in a study of CD8+ T cells in alopecia areata. Following RNA extraction, reverse transcription yielded cDNA that acted as the sequencing template. The data were produced by immunoSEQ multiplex PCR, yet TCRdb's version contains in-frame clones alone and is incomplete. The sample lists roughly 64,000 clones; 40% to 50% were seen once. Sequenced material: NKG2D-low CD8+ T cells sorted from blood. All receptors derive from a human donor with alopecia areata.

The chain's CDR3 is CSVNGVLYNEQFF. DNA of the CDR3: TGCAGCGTGAATGGGGTGTTATACAATGAGCAGTTCTTC. The chain couples TRBV29-1 to TRBJ2-1; unclear D gene. Trimming removed 6 bases at V and 4 bases at J, with 13 bases between. CDR3 length: 13 residues. Looked up from germline, CDR1 is SQVTM and CDR2 is ANQGSEA.

The sample holds one count of this clone. V gene TRBV29-1 combines with J gene TRBJ2-7; 10 nucleotides match TRBD1. Germline V gene lookup returns CDR1 SQVTM and CDR2 ANQGSEA. V shed 3 bases, J shed 2 bases, and the junction held 10 bases outside the gene matches. This CDR3 is 16 amino acids long. The CDR3 coding sequence is TGCAGCGTTGAGGATCCCGGGACAGGGGACCCCTACGAGCAGTACTTC. Residues: CSVEDPGTGDPYEQYF.

The V gene is TRBV7-9, the J gene TRBJ2-7; D gene uncertain. V was cut by 3 bases and J by 7 bases, with 10 bases left in between. There are 12 residues in the CDR3. From germline, CDR1 is SEHNR and CDR2 FQNEAQ (reference sequence). CDR3 sequence (DNA): TGTGCCAGCAGCTTCGCCCTAAGTGAGCAGTACTTC. Its protein is CASSFALSEQYF.

The chain is built from TRBV27 and TRBJ2-7, with D hard to call. This CDR3 comprises 16 residues. V was shortened by 5 bases and J by 0 bases, with 17 bases between the two germline ends. CDR1 and CDR2 from the germline V gene are MNHEY and SMNVEV (reference sequence). The CDR3 loop is CASSPMLTFGSYEQYF. In DNA, the CDR3 is TGTGCCAGCAGTCCAATGCTTACTTTCGGCTCCTACGAGCAGTACTTC.

This rearrangement joins TRBV4-3 to TRBJ2-1; D gene ambiguous. The CDR3 sequence is 15 residues long. Trimming stripped 5 bases from V and 3 bases from J, with 14 bases between. The germline V gene encodes CDR1 LGHNA and CDR2 YSLEER. The CDR3 reads CASSKVSDDYNEQFF. The DNA for the CDR3 is TGCGCCAGCAGCAAGGTGAGCGATGACTACAATGAGCAGTTCTTC.

In this sample, this clone turned up a few times. This chain links TRBV7-9 with TRBJ2-4, with 12 bases that match TRBD2. CDR1 is SEHNR and CDR2 is FQNEAQ in the germline V gene (reference sequence). The CDR3 contains 15 residues. V shed 6 bases, J shed 9 bases, and the junction held 9 bases outside the gene matches. The CDR3 here is CASSSSGRAGGIQYF. The CDR3, as DNA: TGTGCCAGCAGTTCTAGCGGGAGGGCCGGAGGCATTCAGTACTTC.

The J gene is TRBJ1-1, the V gene TRBV19; D remains ambiguous. This CDR3 has 13 amino acids. The V gene lost 3 bases and the J gene lost 4 bases, with 9 bases spanning the gap. From germline, CDR1 is LNHDA and CDR2 SQIVND (reference sequence). CDR3 DNA: TGTGCCAGTAGTATCGGCATCTTCACTGAAGCTTTCTTT. Protein product: CASSIGIFTEAFF.

The chain is built from TRBV27 and TRBJ2-7; D ambiguous. CDR1 and CDR2 from the germline V gene are MNHEY and SMNVEV (reference sequence). The CDR3 runs to 15 residues. Trimming removed 3 bases at V and 1 base at J, with 13 bases between. CDR3 residues: CASSFAAPESYEQYF. The DNA of the CDR3 is TGTGCCAGCAGTTTCGCGGCGCCCGAGTCCTACGAGCAGTACTTC.

CDR3 nucleotide sequence: TGCAGCGTTGTAGCGGCGTGGGTCCAGCGGTGGAGTGAGCAGTTCTTC. Translating it yields CSVVAAWVQRWSEQFF. The chain carries TRBV29-1 and TRBJ2-1; D is possibly TRBD2 (6 bases). Germline V gene data show CDR1 as SQVTM and CDR2 as ANQGSEA. The CDR3 has 16 residues. V dropped 4 bases and J dropped 9 bases, with 25 bases sitting between them.